Given below is one TCR beta chain in context. Its specific antigen is unknown. Base qualities are not at hand, and no much larger clone is one base apart. The immunoSEQ Assay, a bias-controlled multiplex PCR, was used to amplify TCRbeta CDR3 regions from genomic DNA. The source study handled its data this way. Nucleated cell counts per sample were estimated from amplification of reference gene primers within the assay. To quantify the absolute abundance of each unique TCRbeta CDR3 rearrangement, sequence reads were collapsed and filtered. For each sample, productive Simpson clonality was calculated as the square root of Simpson's diversity index across productive rearrangements. TCRdb obtained this table from immuneACCESS and retained in-frame rearrangements with V and J assigned. These tables miss some clones; where compared with another copy, unresolved V genes account for less than half of the shortfall, and the remainder is unexplained. V and J calls and clone size are copied from that table; D and trimming were computed from the DNA. Here the sample has 150,000 to 200,000 clones; around 86% occur a single time. Around 9% of the sample is held by the ten biggest clonotypes.

Each collaborating institution followed its own protocols to collect whole blood in K2EDTA tubes. For TCRbeta analysis, collaborators shipped samples as frozen whole blood, isolated PBMCs, or DNA extracted from either of those sample types. The sample belongs to a study of blood T cell repertoires in COVID-19 (dated by TCRdb to the early 2020s). Describing the broader study: Samples covering the acute and convalescent phases of COVID-19 were provided by collaborators in the United States, Italy and Spain. Where available, HLA class I and class II types were taken from metadata supplied by the sample provider and were not determined by assay-based typing. The samples were drawn from two sources: the first 160 participants of the ongoing ImmuneRACE study, and 1,200 or so subjects contributed by 6 global collaborators. A freely available public database, intended as a resource for researchers studying the immune response to SARS-CoV-2, is where the repertoires were released. The prospective study material was composed of cDNA or gDNA derived from T cells, B-cell-depleted T cells, or PBMCs. The sample metadata nearly always contained a de-identified subject ID, COVID-19 status, age in years and sex. Deeply sampled blood TCRbeta repertoires from subjects exposed to, actively infected with, or recovered from COVID-19 were included in the dataset. Study-wide findings and limitations: The quantity of clinical and demographic metadata differed by source and by participant and was supplied without curation.

The germline V gene (reference sequence) yields GTSNPN for CDR1 and SVGIG for CDR2. The germline V and J ends show losses of 0 bases and 0 bases respectively, and no gene match explains 5 bases of the junction. The CDR3 spans 16 residues, from the cysteine through the phenylalanine. The kept DNA is CDR3 alone, 48 bases in frame from the first base. This receptor was identified in a man in his forties or fifties with active or convalescent COVID-19. The V and J segments used are TRBV30 and TRBJ1-3; 7 central nucleotides agree with TRBD1. The sequenced sample consisted of peripheral blood. For the CDR3, the sequence is CAWSVEGAPSGNTIYF. The DNA is as follows: TGTGCCTGGAGTGTAGAGGGGGCCCCCTCTGGAAACACCATATATTTT.